This passage covers 31 T cell receptor beta chains from one sample sequenced in a study of OX40 agonist ivuxolimab in advanced cancers. Using immunoSEQ multiplex PCR, the repertoire was profiled, and TCRdb retains in-frame clones only, with some absent. The data hold over 70,000 clones, with 86% observed a single time. The specimen comprised CD4+ or CD8+ T cells sorted from blood, sampled in a trial of the OX40 agonist ivuxolimab. Receptors were obtained from an adult with an advanced solid tumor such as melanoma, head and neck, liver or kidney cancer.

The chain recombines TRBV7-6 with TRBJ2-1; TRBD1 matches at 8 bases. The CDR3 sequence is 17 residues long. The V segment lost 1 base and the J segment 6 bases; nucleotides outside the gene matches: 11. Germline loops: CDR1 SGHVS, CDR2 FNYEAQ. The CDR3, as DNA: TGTGCCAGCAGCTTAGAGTCCAGGACAGGGACGGGCAATGAGCAGTTCTTC. Residues: CASSLESRTGTGNEQFF.

This chain joins TRBV7-8 and TRBJ2-7, with 8 bases lining up with TRBD2. CDR1 SGHVS and CDR2 FQNEAQ come from the germline V gene. CDR3 length: 16 residues. J lost 0 bases, V lost 2 bases, and 6 bases had no gene match. The DNA of the CDR3 is TGTGCCAGCAGCTTAAGTAGCGGGATCACCTCCTACGAGCAGTACTTC. It is translated as CASSLSSGITSYEQYF.

The chain has TRBV13 and TRBJ1-6; no clear D gene. From germline, CDR1 is PRHDT and CDR2 FYEKMQ (reference sequence). Deletions cut 6 bases from V and 3 bases from J, with 12 bases between. The CDR3 covers 15 residues. The CDR3 DNA follows: TGTGCCAGCAGTCTCTCCGGGGTCTATAATTCACCCCTCCACTTT. This codes for CASSLSGVYNSPLHF.

The gene calls are TRBV4-1 and TRBJ1-5, with D perhaps matching TRBD1 (6 bases). This CDR3 spans 13 amino acids. The V end was cut by 1 base, the J end by 9 bases, with 10 bases between. Germline CDR1 is MGHRA and CDR2 is YSYEKL. The CDR3 coding sequence is TGCGCCAGCAGCCAAGTGGGGGGGCTGCCCCAGCATTTT. Protein product: CASSQVGGLPQHF.

V and J are TRBV6-6 and TRBJ1-6; D call uncertain. V gave up 10 bases and J gave up 5 bases, with 12 bases separating them. The CDR3 is made up of 13 amino acids. Germline CDR1 and CDR2: MNHNY and SVGAGI (reference sequence). For the CDR3, the DNA is TGTGCCACCGTCGGGTCGGATAATTCACCCCTCCACTTT. This codes for CATVGSDNSPLHF.

This CDR3 reads CASAAGTGTRYGYTF. In DNA, the CDR3 is TGTGCCAGTGCCGCCGGGACAGGGACTCGCTATGGCTACACCTTC. V and J are TRBV19 and TRBJ1-2; 9 nucleotides match TRBD1. Unmatched junction bases numbered 11, after V lost 8 bases and J lost 4 bases. Per germline, CDR1 LNHDA and CDR2 SQIVND (reference sequence). This CDR3 has 15 amino acids.

The chain employs TRBV19 and TRBJ2-1; a possible D gene is TRBD2 (7 bases). Trimming removed 3 bases at V and 2 bases at J, with 11 bases between. The CDR3 has 15 residues. Germline assignment: CDR1 LNHDA and CDR2 SQIVND (reference sequence). The CDR3 coding sequence is TGTGCCAGTAGTATTACGGGGGGCACCTACAATGAGCAGTTCTTC. Protein: CASSITGGTYNEQFF.

The rearrangement links TRBV7-9 to TRBJ2-1; no definite D call. CDR1 is SEHNR, CDR2 FQNEAQ, per germline (reference sequence). V was pared by 1 base and J by 8 bases, with 6 bases between. CDR3 length equals 12 residues. CDR3 residues: CASSLGRYEQFF. CDR3 coding DNA: TGTGCCAGCAGCTTAGGGCGCTATGAGCAGTTCTTC.

The rearrangement joins TRBV9 to TRBJ1-1; maybe TRBD1 (5 bases). The CDR3 covers 14 residues. V lost 0 bases and J lost 7, with 13 bases in between. Germline CDR1 and CDR2: SGDLS and YYNGEE. CDR3 loop: CASSVATGQGEAFF. The DNA for the CDR3 is TGTGCCAGCAGCGTAGCTACGGGGCAGGGTGAAGCTTTCTTT.

This sequence joins TRBV11-2 and TRBJ2-1; 11 positions agree with TRBD2. V trimming: 5 bases; J trimming: 7 bases; junction bases outside the gene matches: 7. Per the germline V gene, CDR1 is SGHAT and CDR2 is FQNNGV. The CDR3 has 15 amino acids. The CDR3, as DNA: TGTGCCAGCAGCGGTAGCGGGGGGGCGCGTAATGAGCAGTTCTTC. Its translation is CASSGSGGARNEQFF.

The gene calls are TRBV7-9 and TRBJ1-1; no definite D call. Germline CDR1 is SEHNR and CDR2 is FQNEAQ (reference sequence). The CDR3 is 13 amino acids. V was shortened by 0 bases and J by 3 bases, with 5 bases between the two germline ends. The CDR3 spells CASSLAGYTEAFF. As DNA, the CDR3 is TGTGCCAGCAGCTTAGCGGGCTACACTGAAGCTTTCTTT.

The V gene is TRBV11-2, the J gene TRBJ1-1, with D possibly TRBD1 on 6 matching bases. Per germline, CDR1 SGHAT and CDR2 FQNNGV. The ends were cut back, 0 bases at V and 1 base at J, with 9 bases in the middle. The CDR3 sequence is 15 residues long. CDR3 DNA sequence: TGTGCCAGCAGCTTAGATCTGGACAGGAACACTGAAGCTTTCTTT. Protein product: CASSLDLDRNTEAFF.

The chain is built from TRBV6-5 and TRBJ2-7; TRBD2 agrees at 7 bases. The germline CDR1 and CDR2 sequences are MNHEY and SVGAGI. CDR3 length equals 13 residues. V was pared by 5 bases and J by 6 bases, with 7 bases of the junction left unmatched. CDR3 in amino acids: CASSGGRVTEQYF. DNA of the CDR3: TGTGCCAGCAGTGGGGGGAGGGTAACCGAGCAGTACTTC.

This sequence joins TRBV7-9 and TRBJ1-2; a possible D gene is TRBD1 (5 bases). Germline V gives CDR1 SEHNR, CDR2 FQNEAQ (reference sequence). V was cut by 3 bases and J by 5 bases, with 13 bases left in between. The CDR3 is 14 amino acids. The CDR3 sequence is CASSFQGGSYGYTF. The CDR3 nucleotides are TGTGCCAGCAGCTTCCAGGGTGGGTCGTATGGCTACACCTTC.

This clone came up once. The chain couples TRBV19 to TRBJ2-7, with 7 bases matching TRBD1. Per germline, CDR1 LNHDA and CDR2 SQIVND (reference sequence). The CDR3 covers 17 residues. V trimming: 9 bases; J trimming: 0 bases; junction bases outside the gene matches: 17. The CDR3 loop reads CARPLPGRTGSSYEQYF. CDR3 nucleotide sequence: TGTGCCAGGCCACTTCCGGGACGGACAGGTTCCTCCTACGAGCAGTACTTC.

CDR3 region: CASSFNLAERGELFF. The DNA for the CDR3 is TGTGCCAGCAGCTTTAACTTAGCCGAAAGGGGGGAGCTGTTTTTT. The chain uses TRBV7-2 and TRBJ2-2, with D unresolved. CDR1 and CDR2 from the germline V gene are SGHTA and FQGNSA. Deletions cut 3 bases from V and 8 bases from J, with 16 bases between. The CDR3 loop spans 15 amino acids. Full variable domain (missing parts from reference TRBV7-2 and TRBJ2-2): GAGVSQSPSNKVTEKGKDVELRCDPISGHTALYWYRQSLGQGLEFLIYFQGNSAPDKSGLPSDRFSAERTGGSVSTLTIQRTQQEDSAVYLCASSFNLAERGELFFGEGSRLTVL.

In its sample, this clone was seen a few times. This rearrangement joins TRBV4-1 to TRBJ1-2; D is unclear. The CDR3 is 13 amino acids. Trimming removed 0 bases from V and 5 bases from J, with 7 bases in between. Per the germline V gene, CDR1 is MGHRA and CDR2 is YSYEKL. The CDR3 region has the DNA TGCGCCAGCAGCCAAGACGGACTATATGGCTACACCTTC. This sequence encodes CASSQDGLYGYTF.

The genes are TRBV11-2 and TRBJ2-5; 7 nucleotides agree with TRBD2. The germline CDR1 and CDR2 sequences are SGHAT and FQNNGV. The CDR3 has 14 amino acids. V lost 1 base and J lost 5; bases outside the gene matches: 4. CDR3 DNA: TGTGCCAGCAGCTTAGTTTCCGGGGGGGAGACCCAGTACTTC. This encodes CASSLVSGGETQYF.

The V call is TRBV19, the J call TRBJ2-1, with 8 bases lining up with TRBD2. The CDR3 is 16 amino acids. Germline V CDR1 and CDR2: LNHDA, SQIVND (reference sequence). The V gene end was trimmed by 8 bases and the J gene end by 5 bases; junction bases not matched to a gene: 14. CDR3: CASSTLAGITHNEQFF. The CDR3 coding sequence is TGTGCCAGTTCCACCTTAGCGGGAATCACCCACAATGAGCAGTTCTTC.

The chain combines TRBV18 with TRBJ2-5, with 8 bases matching TRBD2. The length of the CDR3 is 15 residues. V gave up 4 bases and J gave up 3 bases; unmatched junction bases: 7. Germline V lookup: CDR1 KGHSH, CDR2 LQKENI. CDR3 sequence reads: CASSQATSGKETQYF. As DNA, the CDR3 is TGTGCCAGCTCACAAGCAACTAGCGGTAAAGAGACCCAGTACTTC. Full variable domain (rest looked up from reference TRBV18 and TRBJ2-5): NAGVMQNPRHLVRRRGQEARLRCSPMKGHSHVYWYRQLPEEGLKFMVYLQKENIIDESGMPKERFSAEFPKEGPSILRIQQVVRGDSAAYFCASSQATSGKETQYFGPGTRLLVL.

The rearrangement links TRBV7-3 to TRBJ1-1; D ambiguous. V shed 6 bases and J shed 1 base, with 12 bases lying between them. Germline lookup yields CDR1 SGHTA and CDR2 FQGTGA. The CDR3 spans 14 residues. The CDR3 nucleotides are TGTGCCAGCAGGTTGGACGGGAGGAACACTGAAGCTTTCTTT. It is translated as CASRLDGRNTEAFF.

This chain connects TRBV9 to TRBJ2-3, with D perhaps matching TRBD1 (5 bases). The germline V gene encodes CDR1 SGDLS and CDR2 YYNGEE. This CDR3 comprises 20 residues. V was shortened by 0 bases and J by 6 bases, with 29 bases between the two germline ends. The DNA of the CDR3 is TGTGCCAGCAGCGTAGCTAGGAAGGGCAAGGGGTCTTCCCTTAGGGATACGCAGTATTTT. Residues: CASSVARKGKGSSLRDTQYF.

The rearrangement uses TRBV12-5 and TRBJ2-1; no clear D gene. CDR3 length: 11 amino acids. With 4 bases removed from V and 6 bases from J, the gap between germline ends came to 4 bases. Germline V gene lookup returns CDR1 LGHNT and CDR2 FRNRAP. CDR3 residues: CASGSGNEQFF. The CDR3 DNA reads as TGTGCTAGTGGTTCCGGCAATGAGCAGTTCTTC.

V and J are TRBV7-6 and TRBJ1-3; D remains unclear. CDR1 and CDR2 (germline): SGHVS, FNYEAQ. The CDR3 has 16 amino acids. V was clipped by 5 bases and J by 0 bases, with 14 bases between them. Here the CDR3 DNA reads TGTGCCAGCAGCCCCTCGGCGGCTAGCTCTGGAAACACCATATATTTT. This sequence encodes CASSPSAASSGNTIYF.

The chain links TRBV7-9 to TRBJ1-2; the D gene is possibly TRBD1 (5 bases). CDR1 is SEHNR, CDR2 FQNEAQ, per germline (reference sequence). The CDR3 is 16 residues long. The ends were cut back, 8 bases at V and 1 base at J, with 20 bases in the middle. This CDR3 is CASREPPGRLNYGYTF. In DNA, the CDR3 is TGTGCCAGCCGGGAACCCCCGGGACGGCTTAACTATGGCTACACCTTC.

This clone occurred once. The chain is built from TRBV19 and TRBJ2-5, with 10 bases that match TRBD1. This CDR3 spans 14 amino acids. Unmatched junction bases numbered 2, after V lost 5 bases and J lost 2 bases. From germline, CDR1 is LNHDA and CDR2 SQIVND (reference sequence). The CDR3 DNA reads TGTGCCAGTAGTCGGACAGGGGGTCAAGAGACCCAGTACTTC. It yields the protein CASSRTGGQETQYF.

The gene calls are TRBV6-5 and TRBJ1-4; D is perhaps TRBD1 (6 bases). In germline, CDR1 is MNHEY, CDR2 SVGAGI. The CDR3 is made up of 15 amino acids. Trimming pared 0 bases from V and 7 bases from J, leaving 12 bases between. DNA of the CDR3: TGTGCCAGCAGTTACTCGGGGGGCAAAGGTGAAAAACTGTTTTTT. As protein: CASSYSGGKGEKLFF.

This sequence joins TRBV7-3 and TRBJ2-1; D remains ambiguous. Per germline, CDR1 SGHTA and CDR2 FQGTGA. The CDR3 has 13 amino acids. V gave up 5 bases and J gave up 7 bases, with 12 bases separating them. The CDR3 loop reads CASSQAGQNEQFF. The CDR3 DNA reads as TGTGCCAGCAGCCAAGCCGGGCAGAATGAGCAGTTCTTC. The entire variable domain, with the rest obtained from reference TRBV7-3 and TRBJ2-1, is as follows: GAGVSQTPSNKVTEKGKYVELRCDPISGHTALYWYRQSLGQGPEFLIYFQGTGAADDSGLPNDRFFAVRPEGSVSTLKIQRTERGDSAVYLCASSQAGQNEQFFGPGTRLTVL.

The rearrangement uses TRBV19 and TRBJ2-1; 9 bases match TRBD1. The germline V gene encodes CDR1 LNHDA and CDR2 SQIVND (reference sequence). V gave up 6 bases and J gave up 3 bases; unmatched junction bases: 6. This CDR3 spans 15 amino acids. CDR3 residues: CASSPNRGRYNEQFF. CDR3 bases: TGTGCCAGTAGCCCTAACAGGGGGCGCTACAATGAGCAGTTCTTC.

The V gene is TRBV5-4, the J gene TRBJ2-5, with 8 bases lining up with TRBD1. V lost 2 bases and J lost 4; bases outside the gene matches: 7. The length of the CDR3 is 15 residues. Looked up from germline, CDR1 is SGHNT and CDR2 is YYREEE (reference sequence). The DNA of the CDR3 is TGTGCCAGCAGCTTACGGACAGGGATAGGAGAGACCCAGTACTTC. Translation: CASSLRTGIGETQYF.

The chain has TRBV7-2 and TRBJ1-2; D unclear. The germline V and J ends were trimmed by 3 bases and 2 bases, with 7 bases remaining between them. The CDR3 sequence is 13 residues long. The V gene's germline CDR1 is SGHTA and CDR2 FQGNSA. CDR3 DNA: TGTGCCAGCAGCTTCGGCCAGAACTATGGCTACACCTTC. Translated: CASSFGQNYGYTF. Full variable domain (outside the CDR3, taken from reference TRBV7-2 and TRBJ1-2): GAGVSQSPSNKVTEKGKDVELRCDPISGHTALYWYRQSLGQGLEFLIYFQGNSAPDKSGLPSDRFSAERTGGSVSTLTIQRTQQEDSAVYLCASSFGQNYGYTFGSGTRLTVV.